These 20 T cell receptor beta chains were all obtained from the same sample, sequenced in a study of circulating CD8 cells and anti-PD-1 response in melanoma. Using approximately 15 ng of total RNA, TCR libraries were made with the QIAseq Immune Repertoire TCR panel. Each CDR3 protein is one row after TCRdb ran MiXCR on the reads. The sample holds approximately 1,300 distinct CDR3 sequences, about 7.6% seen once. Live CD3+CD8+TCRalphabeta+ cells were sorted into four subsets by PD-1 and/or TIGIT. This material consisted of CD8+ T cells from PBMCs, taken at baseline or after one month of anti-PD-1 therapy (not recorded which). The receptors originated from a human donor with melanoma.

This clonotype showed up just a few times. The chain uses TRBV5-1 and TRBJ2-3; no reliable D call. Per germline, CDR1 SGHRS and CDR2 YFSETQ. The CDR3 contains 12 residues. Trimming removed 0 bases at V and 5 bases at J, with 4 bases between. The CDR3 spells CASSLVGDTQYF. DNA of the CDR3: TGCGCCAGCAGCTTGGTTGGAGATACGCAGTATTTT.

This clonotype is large (0.1 to 1%) by share. The V gene is TRBV6-5, the J gene TRBJ2-2; D uncertain. The CDR3 is made up of 12 amino acids. CDR1 and CDR2 (germline): MNHEY, SVGAGI. V lost 4 bases and J 2 bases, leaving 2 bases between the germline ends. The CDR3 DNA follows: TGTGCCAGCAGTTCAAACACCGGGGAGCTGTTTTTT. This sequence encodes CASSSNTGELFF.

This clonotype is classed as medium-sized. The chain carries TRBV25-1 and TRBJ2-7; no definite D call. The V gene's germline CDR1 is MGHDK and CDR2 SYGVNS. Trimming left V 1 base short and J 3 bases short, with 7 bases between. The CDR3 length is 13 residues. The CDR3 coding sequence is TGTGCCAGCAGTGAATTCGGCAGCTACGAGCAGTACTTC. The encoded protein is CASSEFGSYEQYF.

By share, this clonotype ranks as medium-sized. The chain uses TRBV29-1 and TRBJ2-1, with a possible D match to TRBD2 (6 bases). Germline CDR1 SQVTM, CDR2 ANQGSEA. Trimming pared 7 bases from V and 7 bases from J, leaving 29 bases between. This CDR3 region has 17 residues. CDR3 sequence reads: CSADRDSEISIGNEQFF. The CDR3 DNA sequence: TGCAGCGCTGACCGGGACTCCGAAATCTCCATCGGGAATGAGCAGTTCTTC.

Relative to its sample, this clonotype is medium-sized (0.01 to 0.1%). The rearrangement uses TRBV4-2 and TRBJ2-1; 8 positions match TRBD2. V shed 5 bases, J shed 0 bases, and the junction held 12 bases outside the gene matches. This CDR3 contains 18 residues. CDR1 LGHNA and CDR2 YNFKEQ come from the germline V gene. The CDR3 nucleotides are TGTGCCAGCAGCGCCCGCCCGGGACTAGAGGTCTCCTACAATGAGCAGTTCTTC. It codes for CASSARPGLEVSYNEQFF.

This clonotype is large in the sample. This rearrangement joins TRBV20-1 to TRBJ1-6; no reliable D call. CDR3 length: 17 amino acids. The germline V and J ends were trimmed by 1 base and 10 bases, with 23 bases remaining between them. The germline gives CDR1 DFQATT, CDR2 SNEGSKA (reference sequence). The CDR3 DNA reads TGCAGTGCTAGAGGCACCCTCGACGGACGGTTAGGATCACCCCTCCACTTT. It encodes CSARGTLDGRLGSPLHF.

In its sample, this clonotype ranks as medium-sized. The genes are TRBV7-3 and TRBJ2-3; TRBD1 or TRBD2 may be the D gene (6 bases each). The CDR3 spans 16 residues. Trimming pared 5 bases from V and 1 base from J, leaving 16 bases between. Germline-derived CDR1 and CDR2 are SGHTA and FQGTGA. CDR3 DNA: TGTGCCAGCAGCACCCTGGGGGGCGCGGGCACAGATACGCAGTATTTT. Protein product: CASSTLGGAGTDTQYF.

This clonotype ranks as large (0.1 to 1%). The chain combines TRBV28 with TRBJ2-7, with D possibly TRBD2 on 5 matching bases. The V gene lost 6 bases and the J gene lost 3 bases, with 18 bases spanning the gap. Looked up from germline, CDR1 is MDHEN and CDR2 is SYDVKM. The CDR3 totals 15 residues. The DNA of the CDR3 is TGTGCCAGCAGCCTTGGACTTTCGGCCCTCTACGAGCAGTACTTC. It is translated as CASSLGLSALYEQYF.

This clonotype is large (0.1 to 1%). This chain joins TRBV5-6 and TRBJ2-7, with 10 bases aligning to TRBD1. Germline CDR1 reads SGHDT; CDR2 reads YYEEEE. The CDR3 is 15 residues long. The V and J ends lost 6 bases and 2 bases, in that order; junction bases with no gene match: 8. The CDR3 coding sequence is TGTGCCAGCAACTCTGGGACAGGGGTTGCCTACGAGCAGTACTTC. The encoded protein is CASNSGTGVAYEQYF.

A remark on this clonotype: A read error may account for a junction end that differs from germline. The chain combines TRBV7-3 with TRBJ2-5; 7 positions agree with TRBD1. The CDR3 totals 14 residues. Germline V lookup: CDR1 SGHTA, CDR2 FQGTGA. The DNA of the CDR3 is TGTGCTAGCAGCCCCAGACAGGGCGGGGAGACCCAGTACTTC. This gives the protein CASSPRQGGETQYF.

This clonotype is categorized as medium-sized. The J gene is TRBJ1-4, the V gene TRBV2; TRBD1 might be the D (5 bases). This CDR3 has 16 amino acids. Germline assignment: CDR1 SNHLY and CDR2 FYNNEI. Trimming took off 0 bases at V and 8 bases at J, with 16 bases between the two ends. The DNA of the CDR3 is TGTGCCAGCAGTGAAGCGCTTCGGGACCCGAGGGAAAAACTGTTTTTT. The encoded protein is CASSEALRDPREKLFF.

This clonotype is judged large. The CDR3 is CAIASPSGRAGTYNEQFF. The CDR3 region has the DNA TGTGCCATCGCCTCGCCTAGCGGGAGGGCTGGGACCTACAATGAGCAGTTCTTC. J is TRBJ2-1 and V is TRBV24-1; 12 bases map to TRBD2. The CDR3 sequence is 18 residues long. The germline V gene has CDR1 KGHDR and CDR2 SFDVKD. The junction had 15 bases not matched to a gene; V was cut back by 11 bases and J by 2 bases.

This clonotype is judged medium-sized. The CDR3 here is CATSEEDNRGEQFF. For the CDR3, the DNA is TGTGCCACCAGTGAGGAGGACAATAGAGGCGAGCAGTTCTTC. The gene calls are TRBV24-1 and TRBJ2-1, with D possibly being TRBD1 or TRBD2 (5 bases each). Germline CDR1 and CDR2: KGHDR and SFDVKD. The CDR3 consists of 14 residues. The V end lost 4 bases, the J end lost 10 bases, and 16 bases lay between the germline ends.

This clonotype is classed as medium-sized (0.01 to 0.1%). This chain joins TRBV19 and TRBJ2-1; D possibly matches TRBD1 or TRBD2 (5 bases each). Trimming left V 5 bases short and J 7 bases short, with 18 bases between. CDR1 and CDR2 from the germline V gene are LNHDA and SQIVND (reference sequence). This CDR3 is built from 15 residues. The DNA of the CDR3 is TGTGCCAGTAGTGATGGGGGAGATAGCCGGAATGAGCAGTTCTTC. Its protein is CASSDGGDSRNEQFF.

In its sample, this clonotype ranks as large. V and J are TRBV7-3 and TRBJ2-1, with D perhaps TRBD1 (5 bases). Germline CDR1 is SGHTA and CDR2 is FQGTGA. V lost 5 bases to trimming and J lost 0 bases, with 11 bases between them. The CDR3 loop spans 15 amino acids. DNA of the CDR3: TGTGCCAGCAGCCCCGTAGGGGTCTCCTACAATGAGCAGTTCTTC. Encoded protein: CASSPVGVSYNEQFF.

The sample holds a few counts of this clonotype. A much larger clone lies one base from this, so it may be a read error. This likely comes from a read error, as the CDR3 has no conserved phenylalanine or tryptophan at its end. The chain recombines TRBV20-1 with TRBJ2-3; 12 bases match TRBD2. Germline trimming cut 7 bases from V and 3 bases from J; bases unmatched to any gene: 8. This CDR3 is 15 amino acids long. CDR1 DFQATT and CDR2 SNEGSKA come from the germline V gene (reference sequence). For the CDR3, the DNA is TGCAGTGTTCCGGGACTAGCGGGTCCTACAGATACGCAGTATATT. Its translation is CSVPGLAGPTDTQYI.

This clonotype counts as medium-sized. The chain carries TRBV25-1 and TRBJ2-4, with TRBD2 matching 9 bases. Germline lookup yields CDR1 MGHDK and CDR2 SYGVNS. With 6 bases clipped from V and 6 bases from J, the junction kept 12 bases outside the gene matches. The length of the CDR3 is 16 residues. CDR3 nucleotides: TGTGCCAGCAGCGCTGCGGGGCGGGAGGGCCGAAACATTCAGTACTTC. Amino acids: CASSAAGREGRNIQYF.

Relative to its sample, this clonotype is medium-sized. The chain joins TRBV28 to TRBJ2-2, with D tentatively TRBD1 (6 bases). With 6 bases removed from V and 2 bases from J, the gap between germline ends came to 13 bases. This CDR3 has 15 amino acids. Germline assignment: CDR1 MDHEN and CDR2 SYDVKM. The chain's CDR3 is CASSPGVTNTGELFF. DNA for the CDR3: TGTGCCAGCAGCCCAGGGGTCACCAACACCGGGGAGCTGTTTTTT.

By share, this clonotype ranks as medium-sized. The chain recombines TRBV28 with TRBJ2-1; tentative D call: TRBD1 (5 bases). Trimming shortened V by 7 bases and J by 6 bases, and 13 bases separated the two germline ends. The CDR3 runs 13 residues. Germline assignment: CDR1 MDHEN and CDR2 SYDVKM. CDR3 sequence reads: CASIGAQLNEQFF. Written as DNA, the CDR3 is TGTGCCAGCATTGGGGCCCAACTCAATGAGCAGTTCTTC.

In its sample, this clonotype ranks as medium-sized. The V gene is TRBV28, the J gene TRBJ2-1; TRBD2 matches 9 bases. The CDR3 consists of 17 residues. The V segment lost 3 bases and the J segment 2 bases; nucleotides outside the gene matches: 8. Germline V lookup: CDR1 MDHEN, CDR2 SYDVKM. CDR3: CASSFSRTSVAYNEQFF. The CDR3 DNA is TGTGCCAGCAGTTTTTCCAGGACTAGCGTGGCCTACAATGAGCAGTTCTTC. The full variable domain, in which reference TRBV28 and TRBJ2-1 provide the parts outside the CDR3, is DVKVTQSSRYLVKRTGEKVFLECVQDMDHENMFWYRQDPGLGLRLIYFSYDVKMKEKGDIPEGYSVSREKKERFSLILESASTNQTSMYLCASSFSRTSVAYNEQFFGPGTRLTVL.